What follows is one T cell receptor (beta chain) and its context. Its antigen is not known. This entry is derived from a study of monozygotic twins with cystic fibrosis. Study overall: Around 3 micrograms of fragmented DNA underwent roughly 16 PCR cycles for library preparation.

Method: immunoSEQ multiplex PCR; TCRdb's copy keeps in-frame clones and lacks some. The sample lists roughly 14,000 clones, about 98% occurring once. The germline V gene encodes CDR1 KGHSH and CDR2 LQKENI. The CDR3 has 14 residues. Trimming shortened V by 0 bases and J by 5 bases, and 10 bases separated the two germline ends. Overall study results and limits: Unrelated CF individuals shared fewer identical clonotypes than monozygotic CF twins. Median Simpson clonality of about 0.01 suggested naive T cells predominated. In this small cohort, shared CDR3 numbers showed no association with age, concordance or disease severity.

The receptor comes from a girl aged 2 to 10 with cystic fibrosis. The genes are TRBV18 and TRBJ1-1, with D hard to call. The sequencing input was blood. CDR3 nucleotide sequence: TGTGCCAGCTCACCACCCGGGTGGGGAACTGAAGCTTTCTTT. Encoded protein: CASSPPGWGTEAFF.